A selection of T cell receptor beta chains follows, all from one sample in a study of cytomegalovirus exposure and HLA in healthy donors. Clones were read by immunoSEQ multiplex PCR, and TCRdb kept only the in-frame ones, dropping some. This sample carries around 78,000 clones, 60% to 70% of them seen once, and the ten largest clones take over 5.5%. The sample comprised PBMCs. These TCRs come from a man in his thirties or forties in good health and CMV-seropositive. The CDR3 runs from the conserved cysteine through the conserved F or W. Fields, in order: J gene, clone size, D gene, V gene, CDR3 protein, CDR3 DNA. D genes are given only for firm matches. Size values are once, few and many counts, or a class for expanded clones, and some rows have none.

J gene: TRBJ1-6
clone size: few
D gene: -
V gene: TRBV7-2
CDR3 protein: CASSPFAGVLNSPLHF
CDR3 DNA: TGTGCCAGCAGCCCCTTCGCAGGGGTGCTTAATTCACCCCTCCACTTT

J gene: TRBJ2-1
clone size: -
D gene: -
V gene: TRBV30
CDR3 protein: CAWSWGGAYNEQFF
CDR3 DNA: TGTGCCTGGAGTTGGGGCGGGGCCTACAATGAGCAGTTCTTC

J gene: TRBJ1-5
clone size: -
D gene: TRBD1
V gene: TRBV19
CDR3 protein: CASSIAGTGEQPQHF
CDR3 DNA: TGTGCCAGTAGTATTGCCGGGACAGGGGAACAGCCCCAGCATTTT

J gene: TRBJ2-1
clone size: -
D gene: -
V gene: TRBV18
CDR3 protein: CASFGQGLLDEQFF
CDR3 DNA: TGTGCCAGCTTCGGGCAGGGTCTGTTGGATGAGCAGTTCTTC

J gene: TRBJ2-7
clone size: -
D gene: TRBD1
V gene: TRBV18
CDR3 protein: CASSESGTGVSEQYF
CDR3 DNA: TGTGCCAGCTCAGAATCCGGGACAGGGGTAAGCGAGCAGTACTTC

J gene: TRBJ2-3
clone size: -
D gene: -
V gene: TRBV4-3
CDR3 protein: CASSQDDTSPTDTQYF
CDR3 DNA: TGCGCCAGCAGCCAAGATGACACGTCACCCACAGATACGCAGTATTTT

J gene: TRBJ1-2
clone size: -
D gene: TRBD1
V gene: TRBV18
CDR3 protein: CASSPPGQATYGYTF
CDR3 DNA: TGTGCCAGCTCACCCCCGGGACAGGCGACCTATGGCTACACCTTC

J gene: TRBJ2-7
clone size: few
D gene: -
V gene: TRBV7-3
CDR3 protein: CASSLEKGTQYF
CDR3 DNA: TGTGCCAGCAGCCTCGAAAAAGGGACACAGTACTTC

J gene: TRBJ1-3
clone size: -
D gene: -
V gene: TRBV6-5
CDR3 protein: CASGRVLGNTIYF
CDR3 DNA: TGTGCCAGCGGGAGGGTTCTAGGGAACACCATATATTTT

J gene: TRBJ1-2
clone size: -
D gene: TRBD1
V gene: TRBV2
CDR3 protein: CASARGQGEYGYTF
CDR3 DNA: TGTGCCAGCGCTCGAGGACAGGGAGAGTATGGCTACACCTTC

J gene: TRBJ1-2
clone size: few
D gene: -
V gene: TRBV2
CDR3 protein: CASLAGVHYGYTF
CDR3 DNA: TGTGCCAGCCTGGCGGGGGTCCACTATGGCTACACCTTC

J gene: TRBJ1-4
clone size: medium-sized
D gene: TRBD1
V gene: TRBV2
CDR3 protein: CASTGQWGEKLFF
CDR3 DNA: TGTGCCAGCACGGGACAGTGGGGTGAAAAACTGTTTTTT

J gene: TRBJ1-1
clone size: -
D gene: TRBD1
V gene: TRBV7-2
CDR3 protein: CASSFGQGITEAFF
CDR3 DNA: TGTGCCAGCAGCTTTGGACAGGGCATCACTGAAGCTTTCTTT

J gene: TRBJ2-1
clone size: few
D gene: -
V gene: TRBV10-3
CDR3 protein: CAIGVGVSRNEQFF
CDR3 DNA: TGTGCCATCGGCGTGGGAGTTTCGCGGAATGAGCAGTTCTTC

J gene: TRBJ2-2
clone size: -
D gene: -
V gene: TRBV14
CDR3 protein: CASSPREITITGELFF
CDR3 DNA: TGTGCCAGCAGCCCGAGGGAGATTACCATCACCGGGGAGCTGTTTTTT

J gene: TRBJ2-1
clone size: -
D gene: -
V gene: TRBV19
CDR3 protein: CASSTNRANNEQFF
CDR3 DNA: TGTGCCAGTAGTACAAACAGGGCAAACAATGAGCAGTTCTTC

J gene: TRBJ2-7
clone size: few
D gene: TRBD1
V gene: TRBV19
CDR3 protein: CASSRQGAGEQYF
CDR3 DNA: TGTGCCAGTAGTAGGCAGGGGGCGGGTGAGCAGTACTTC

J gene: TRBJ1-2
clone size: few
D gene: -
V gene: TRBV2
CDR3 protein: CASLRLLFGYTF
CDR3 DNA: TGTGCCAGCCTACGGCTCCTTTTCGGGTACACCTTC

J gene: TRBJ2-5
clone size: -
D gene: TRBD1
V gene: TRBV13
CDR3 protein: CASSPTGGGETQYF
CDR3 DNA: TGTGCCAGCAGCCCGACAGGGGGGGGAGAGACCCAGTACTTC

J gene: TRBJ1-1
clone size: -
D gene: TRBD1
V gene: TRBV5-6
CDR3 protein: CASSLGAGTANTEAFF
CDR3 DNA: TGTGCCAGCAGCTTGGGGGCCGGGACAGCGAACACTGAAGCTTTCTTT

J gene: TRBJ2-7
clone size: -
D gene: TRBD2
V gene: TRBV5-6
CDR3 protein: CASSSGTSGAPYEQYF
CDR3 DNA: TGTGCCAGCAGTTCTGGGACTAGCGGGGCCCCCTACGAGCAGTACTTC

J gene: TRBJ2-2
clone size: -
D gene: -
V gene: TRBV27
CDR3 protein: CASSPGRESNTGELFF
CDR3 DNA: TGTGCCAGCAGTCCCGGACGGGAATCGAACACCGGGGAGCTGTTTTTT

J gene: TRBJ2-7
clone size: few
D gene: TRBD2
V gene: TRBV28
CDR3 protein: CASSQAGTSGEQYF
CDR3 DNA: TGTGCCAGCAGCCAAGCCGGGACTAGCGGCGAGCAGTACTTC

J gene: TRBJ1-4
clone size: -
D gene: -
V gene: TRBV11-2
CDR3 protein: CASSLIRFRDSNEKLFF
CDR3 DNA: TGTGCCAGCAGCTTAATAAGATTCCGGGACTCTAATGAAAAACTGTTTTTT

J gene: TRBJ1-2
clone size: -
D gene: -
V gene: TRBV6-5
CDR3 protein: CASSHDGNNYSYTF
CDR3 DNA: TGTGCCAGCAGTCACGACGGGAATAACTATAGCTACACCTTC

J gene: TRBJ1-5
clone size: -
D gene: TRBD1
V gene: TRBV28
CDR3 protein: CASSYRDRGHF
CDR3 DNA: TGTGCCAGCAGTTATAGGGACAGGGGGCATTTT

J gene: TRBJ1-4
clone size: few
D gene: -
V gene: TRBV4-2
CDR3 protein: CASSQDKGVVRLFF
CDR3 DNA: TGTGCCAGCAGCCAAGATAAAGGGGTGGTTAGGCTGTTTTTT

J gene: TRBJ2-7
clone size: -
D gene: TRBD2
V gene: TRBV7-9
CDR3 protein: CASSSRGWGPGEQYF
CDR3 DNA: TGTGCCAGCAGCTCGCGGGGGTGGGGACCGGGCGAGCAGTACTTC